These T cell receptor beta chains were read from a single sample in a study of blood T cell repertoires in COVID-19. The assay was immunoSEQ multiplex PCR, and TCRdb's table has in-frame clones only and misses some. The table includes 50,000 to 60,000 clones, about 88% detected once. Sequences were obtained from peripheral blood. Source of these receptors: a human donor with active COVID-19. The donor label of this sample is uncertain. Both conserved end residues are part of each CDR3. D genes are given only for firm matches. Some rows have no size entry. The others give once, few or many, or a class for an expanded clone.

>-|-|TRBV19|15|TRBJ2-7
TGTGCCAGTAGCCTGAGCAGGGAAGGATTGGGGGAGCAGTACTTC
CASSLSREGLGEQYF
>-|-|TRBV9|15|TRBJ2-3
TGTGCCAGCACCCCCAGAGGAGATCCGCGGGATACGCAGTATTTT
CASTPRGDPRDTQYF
>-|-|TRBV5-4|14|TRBJ1-4
TGTGCCAGCAGCCGGGGGGGGTCGGATGAAAAACTGTTTTTT
CASSRGGSDEKLFF
>once|-|TRBV5-1|14|TRBJ1-1
TGCGCCAGCAGCACCCGAACGGGAGGCACTGAAGCTTTCTTT
CASSTRTGGTEAFF
>-|TRBD2|TRBV19|13|TRBJ2-7
TGTGCCACCCACGGGGGGTACCCCTACGAGCAGTACTTC
CATHGGYPYEQYF
>-|-|TRBV19|11|TRBJ1-1
TGTGCCAGTTTGTGGCAGGGTGAAGCTTTCTTT
CASLWQGEAFF
>-|TRBD1|TRBV30|13|TRBJ1-2
TGTGCCTGGAGTAGGGACAGACCCTATGGCTACACCTTC
CAWSRDRPYGYTF
>few|-|TRBV7-2|15|TRBJ2-7
TGTGCCAGCAGCTTATATCCGCAGGCCTCCTACGAGCAGTACTTC
CASSLYPQASYEQYF
>-|-|TRBV28|14|TRBJ2-3
TGTGCCAGCAGTACTGGGACTGGCCTTTATCTCTTGTATTTT
CASSTGTGLYLLYF
>-|TRBD1|TRBV20-1|13|TRBJ1-2
TGCAGTGCTAGTCCACAGGGGAGGTGGGGCTACACCTTC
CSASPQGRWGYTF
>-|-|TRBV21-1|15|TRBJ1-3
TGTGCCAGCAGCCCGCTAGAGGTGTCTGGAAACACCATATATTTT
CASSPLEVSGNTIYF
>-|-|TRBV7-6|18|TRBJ1-4
TGTGCCAGCAGCTTAGCGCAAGCCGTAAGGGAGCCCAATGAAAAACTGTTTTTT
CASSLAQAVREPNEKLFF